A selection of T cell receptor beta chains follows, all from one sample in a study of identical twins. TCRdb reprocessed the 5' RACE reads with MiXCR, giving one entry per CDR3 protein. The sample lists approximately 250,000 distinct CDR3 sequences, 6.5% seen once, with about 14% in the top ten. The sample also formed part of further work on T cells expressing NK-cell markers.

Sequenced sample: CD8+ T cells sorted from blood. The receptors derive from a young woman in good health. The CDR3 runs from the conserved cysteine through the conserved F or W. Each record gives: J gene, D gene, clone size, V gene, CDR3 protein, CDR3 DNA. D genes are given only for firm matches. Clone size is not always given. Where it is, it says once, few, many or a class for expanded clones.

TRBJ2-7,.,many,TRBV6-5,CASSYPEDSAYEQYF,TGTGCCAGCAGTTACCCTGAAGATAGCGCCTACGAGCAGTACTTC
TRBJ1-1,.,many,TRBV4-1,CASSHLRGNTEAFF,TGCGCCAGCAGCCACCTACGCGGGAACACTGAAGCTTTCTTT
TRBJ2-1,TRBD2,few,TRBV20-1,CSAGQLAGGWNEQFF,TGCAGTGCTGGCCAGCTAGCGGGGGGGTGGAATGAGCAGTTCTTC
TRBJ1-1,TRBD1,few,TRBV9,CASSYRGQNTEAFF,TGTGCCAGCAGCTACAGGGGGCAGAACACTGAAGCTTTCTTT
TRBJ2-6,TRBD2,few,TRBV12-3/TRBV12-4,CASSGGLDGANVLTF,TGTGCCAGCAGTGGGGGACTAGACGGGGCCAACGTCCTGACTTTC
TRBJ2-3,.,many,TRBV11-2,CASTEYADTQYF,TGTGCCAGCACCGAGTACGCAGATACGCAGTATTTT
TRBJ1-2,.,many,TRBV7-9,CASSLATDYGYTF,TGTGCCAGCAGCTTAGCTACCGATTATGGCTACACCTTC
TRBJ2-2,.,.,TRBV6-1,CASNLVAVQTGELFF,TGTGCCAGCAACCTTGTGGCGGTTCAGACCGGGGAGCTGTTTTTT
TRBJ2-1,TRBD2,.,TRBV29-1,CSVDPSGRRNEQFF,TGCAGCGTTGACCCTAGCGGGAGAAGGAATGAGCAGTTCTTC
TRBJ2-7,TRBD1,.,TRBV7-8,CASSSRTGGEQYF,TGTGCCAGCAGCTCTCGGACAGGGGGCGAGCAGTACTTC
TRBJ2-7,TRBD2,few,TRBV20-1,CSARGREGPYEQYF,TGCAGTGCTAGGGGGCGGGAGGGCCCCTACGAGCAGTACTTC
TRBJ1-5,.,.,TRBV5-5,CASSFEQADQPQHF,TGTGCCAGCAGCTTTGAACAGGCCGATCAGCCCCAGCATTTT
TRBJ2-7,.,.,TRBV20-1,CSARDTGRGTYEQYF,TGCAGTGCTAGAGATACAGGAAGAGGGACCTACGAGCAGTACTTC
TRBJ2-6,.,.,TRBV4-3,CASSQGTGIFSGANVLTF,TGCGCCAGCAGCCAAGGCACAGGGATCTTCTCTGGGGCCAACGTCCTGACTTTC
TRBJ1-5,.,many,TRBV27,CASSVDSRGAHQPQHF,TGTGCCAGCAGTGTAGACTCAAGGGGGGCACATCAGCCCCAGCATTTT
TRBJ2-1,TRBD2,.,TRBV19,CASSMSTTSGIYNEQFF,TGTGCCAGTAGTATGTCTACCACTAGCGGAATTTACAATGAGCAGTTCTTC
TRBJ2-7,.,.,TRBV11-2,CASTAGVTNEQYF,TGTGCCAGCACGGCAGGGGTGACCAACGAGCAGTACTTC
TRBJ1-2,.,few,TRBV7-3,CASSFGGTYGYTF,TGTGCCAGCAGCTTCGGCGGGACCTATGGCTACACCTTC
TRBJ2-5,.,few,TRBV11-2,CASSLVLGEGEETQYF,TGTGCCAGCAGCTTAGTGTTGGGAGAAGGAGAGGAGACCCAGTACTTC
TRBJ2-7,.,many,TRBV2,CASSEEIRLREQYF,TGTGCCAGCAGTGAGGAGATTAGGCTGAGGGAGCAGTACTTC
TRBJ2-7,.,.,TRBV5-1,CASRITGVGEQYF,TGCGCCAGCAGGATAACCGGGGTCGGCGAGCAGTACTTC
TRBJ1-1,.,many,TRBV27,CASHTSGIYYEAFF,TGTGCCAGCCATACCTCGGGGATTTACTATGAAGCTTTCTTT
TRBJ2-5,TRBD1,many,TRBV12-3/TRBV12-4,CASRTGTGGETQYF,TGTGCCAGCAGAACCGGGACAGGGGGAGAGACCCAGTACTTC
TRBJ1-1,TRBD1,.,TRBV27,CASSFGQGMNTEAFF,TGTGCCAGCAGTTTCGGACAGGGAATGAACACTGAAGCTTTCTTT
TRBJ2-7,.,.,TRBV3-1,CASSQAPGLSSYEQYF,TGTGCCAGCAGCCAAGCACCGGGGCTCAGCTCCTACGAGCAGTACTTC
TRBJ2-7,.,few,TRBV7-9,CASSRPGPAAIEQYF,TGTGCCAGCAGCCGCCCGGGCCCCGCCGCTATCGAGCAGTACTTC
TRBJ1-1,.,few,TRBV5-6,CASRHQRDPFNTEAFF,TGTGCCAGCAGACATCAACGGGACCCCTTTAACACTGAAGCTTTCTTT
TRBJ2-3,.,many,TRBV29-1,CSVEETGGRTDTQYF,TGCAGCGTTGAAGAGACTGGGGGGCGAACAGATACGCAGTATTTT
TRBJ1-4,.,many,TRBV4-1,CASSQGGYATNEKLFF,TGCGCCAGCAGCCAAGGTGGCTATGCAACTAATGAAAAACTGTTTTTT
TRBJ1-2,.,few,TRBV12-3/TRBV12-4,CASSLGTQIYGYTF,TGTGCCAGCAGTTTAGGGACACAAATCTATGGCTACACCTTC
TRBJ2-3,.,few,TRBV4-3,CASSHFTRVTDTQYF,TGCGCCAGCAGCCACTTCACTCGAGTAACAGATACGCAGTATTTT
TRBJ2-3,.,.,TRBV6-2/TRBV6-3,CASALLGDLTDTQYF,TGTGCCAGCGCTTTGTTGGGAGACCTCACAGATACGCAGTATTTT
TRBJ2-7,TRBD1,few,TRBV5-1,CASSLLGTVSYEQYF,TGCGCCAGCAGCTTGCTCGGGACAGTCTCCTACGAGCAGTACTTC
TRBJ2-3,.,.,TRBV7-3,CPSSPLAGTDTQYF,TGTCCCAGCAGCCCCCTGGCCGGCACAGATACGCAGTATTTT
TRBJ2-7,.,many,TRBV5-1,CASRNWDEQYF,TGCGCCAGCAGAAATTGGGACGAGCAGTACTTC
TRBJ2-1,.,.,TRBV20-1,CSARDRLVGDEQFF,TGCAGTGCTAGAGATCGACTAGTTGGCGATGAGCAGTTCTTC
TRBJ2-1,.,few,TRBV12-3/TRBV12-4,CASSLAGLPWEFF,TGTGCCAGCAGTTTAGCTGGACTCCCGTGGGAGTTCTTC
TRBJ2-4,TRBD1,.,TRBV20-1,CSARVARGPKNIQYF,TGCAGTGCTAGAGTAGCCAGGGGGCCCAAAAACATTCAGTACTTC
TRBJ2-5,.,.,TRBV12-2,CASRLALGRGGRETQYF,TGTGCAAGTCGCTTAGCGCTTGGGCGGGGGGGCCGAGAGACCCAGTACTTC
TRBJ2-7,.,.,TRBV12-3/TRBV12-4,CASSFVRNEQYF,TGTGCCAGCAGTTTCGTCAGGAACGAGCAGTACTTC
TRBJ1-1,.,many,TRBV10-2,CASRGGGDTEAFF,TGCGCCAGCAGGGGTGGAGGGGACACTGAAGCTTTCTTT
TRBJ1-2,TRBD1,.,TRBV12-3/TRBV12-4,CASSLTGDVYGYTF,TGTGCCAGCAGTTTAACAGGGGACGTGTATGGCTACACCTTC
TRBJ2-7,TRBD2,.,TRBV12-5,CASGFLGGSPYEQYF,TGTGCTAGTGGTTTTCTCGGGGGGTCTCCCTACGAGCAGTACTTC
TRBJ2-7,TRBD2,many,TRBV12-3/TRBV12-4,CASSFGAGDYEQYF,TGTGCCAGCAGTTTCGGAGCGGGGGATTACGAGCAGTACTTC
TRBJ2-7,TRBD2,.,TRBV20-1,CSATGTSASYEQYF,TGCAGTGCAACCGGGACTAGCGCAAGCTACGAGCAGTACTTC
TRBJ1-1,.,many,TRBV3-1,CASSQAGRGSEAFF,TGTGCCAGCAGCCAAGCCGGTAGAGGGTCTGAAGCTTTCTTT
TRBJ2-2,.,many,TRBV6-1,CASSPLGGTYTGELFF,TGTGCCAGCAGCCCCCTTGGGGGAACCTACACCGGGGAGCTGTTTTTT
TRBJ2-5,.,.,TRBV24-1,CATSDSDEPLETQYF,TGTGCCACCAGTGATTCAGACGAGCCCCTTGAGACCCAGTACTTC
TRBJ2-2,.,.,TRBV19,CASEETVQETGELFF,TGTGCCAGTGAGGAGACAGTCCAGGAGACCGGGGAGCTGTTTTTT
TRBJ2-7,.,.,TRBV7-6,CASSSGIHEQYF,TGTGCCAGCAGCTCCGGTATACACGAGCAGTACTTC
TRBJ2-1,.,.,TRBV20-1,CSARDLGLRLGEQFF,TGCAGTGCTAGAGATCTCGGACTTCGGTTGGGTGAGCAGTTCTTC
TRBJ2-1,.,.,TRBV27,CASSLVSELYNEQFF,TGTGCCAGCAGTTTAGTCAGCGAACTCTACAATGAGCAGTTCTTC
TRBJ2-7,TRBD2,few,TRBV6-2/TRBV6-3,CASSYDTSGSTYEQYF,TGTGCCAGCAGTTACGACACTAGCGGGAGTACCTACGAGCAGTACTTC
TRBJ2-2,TRBD1,few,TRBV9,CASSGRGQGAPGGELFF,TGTGCCAGCAGCGGGAGAGGACAGGGGGCCCCTGGCGGGGAGCTGTTTTTT
TRBJ2-5,.,few,TRBV15,CATSVPGSQETQYF,TGTGCCACCAGCGTCCCAGGGTCACAAGAGACCCAGTACTTC
TRBJ2-7,TRBD2,.,TRBV7-6,CASSLEMTSGYEQYF,TGTGCCAGCAGCTTAGAGATGACTAGCGGCTACGAGCAGTACTTC